This section outlines one TCR beta chain sequence together with its context. The CDR3 has 16 amino acids. Germline CDR1 SGHVS, CDR2 FNYEAQ. Trimming took off 2 bases at V and 3 bases at J, with 17 bases between the two ends. These data are taken from a study of blood T cell repertoires in COVID-19. Study-wide context: There were acute and convalescent COVID-19 samples, and they came from the United States, Italy and Spain.

As processed by the authors: Researchers report that nucleated cell counts were estimated from reference gene primer amplification. Profiled with immunoSEQ multiplex PCR; TCRdb holds only in-frame clones, not every one. That table furnishes V, J and clone size, whereas the DNA furnished D and trimming. Of approximately 410,000 clones listed, roughly 89% are singletons. The sequence was collected from a woman between 25 and 40 years old with active or convalescent COVID-19. The V call is TRBV7-6, the J call TRBJ2-7; D possibly corresponds to TRBD2 (5 bases). Material for sequencing was peripheral blood. The CDR3 DNA reads as TGTGCCAGCAGCTTACGCTCCGGAGCGGCGGACTACGAGCAGTACTTC. Encoded protein: CASSLRSGAADYEQYF.